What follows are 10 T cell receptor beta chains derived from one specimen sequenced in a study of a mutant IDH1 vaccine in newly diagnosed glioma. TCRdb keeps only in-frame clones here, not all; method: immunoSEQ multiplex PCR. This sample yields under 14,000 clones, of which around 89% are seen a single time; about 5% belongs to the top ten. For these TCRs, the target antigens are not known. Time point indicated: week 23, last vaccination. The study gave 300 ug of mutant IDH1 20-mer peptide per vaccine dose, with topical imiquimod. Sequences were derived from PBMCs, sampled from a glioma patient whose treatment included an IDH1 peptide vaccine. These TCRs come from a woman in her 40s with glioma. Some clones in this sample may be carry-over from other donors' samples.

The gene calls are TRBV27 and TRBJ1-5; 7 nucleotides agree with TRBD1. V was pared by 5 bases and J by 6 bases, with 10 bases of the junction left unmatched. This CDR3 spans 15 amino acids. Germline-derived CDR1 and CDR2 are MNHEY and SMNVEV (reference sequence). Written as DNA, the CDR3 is TGTGCCAGCAGTGCAACAGGGGAACAGGGTCAGCCCCAGCATTTT. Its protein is CASSATGEQGQPQHF.

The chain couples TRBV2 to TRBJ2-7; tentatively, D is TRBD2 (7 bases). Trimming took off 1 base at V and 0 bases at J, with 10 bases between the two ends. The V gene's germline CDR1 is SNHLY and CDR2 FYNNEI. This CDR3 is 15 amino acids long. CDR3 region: CASSEGRGRSYEQYF. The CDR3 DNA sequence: TGTGCCAGCAGTGAAGGGCGGGGGCGCTCCTACGAGCAGTACTTC.

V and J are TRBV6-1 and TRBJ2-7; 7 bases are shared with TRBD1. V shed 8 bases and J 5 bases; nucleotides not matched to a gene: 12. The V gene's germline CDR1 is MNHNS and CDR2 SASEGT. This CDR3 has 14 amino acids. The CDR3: CASFSPGTANEQYF. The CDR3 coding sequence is TGTGCCAGCTTCTCCCCCGGGACAGCGAACGAGCAGTACTTC.

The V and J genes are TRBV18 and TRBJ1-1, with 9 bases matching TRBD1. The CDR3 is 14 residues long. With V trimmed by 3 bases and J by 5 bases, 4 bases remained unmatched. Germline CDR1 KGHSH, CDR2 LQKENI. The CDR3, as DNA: TGTGCCAGCTCACCGGGACAGGGAAGGACTGAAGCTTTCTTT. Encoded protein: CASSPGQGRTEAFF.

DNA for the CDR3: TGTGCCAGCAGTTTAGTGGGGGCTCGCGAAAAACTGTTTTTT. Amino acids: CASSLVGAREKLFF. This chain joins TRBV28 and TRBJ1-4, with D possibly being TRBD1 (6 bases). Germline V lookup: CDR1 MDHEN, CDR2 SYDVKM. The CDR3 spans 14 residues. Trimming removed 2 bases from V and 8 bases from J, with 12 bases in between.

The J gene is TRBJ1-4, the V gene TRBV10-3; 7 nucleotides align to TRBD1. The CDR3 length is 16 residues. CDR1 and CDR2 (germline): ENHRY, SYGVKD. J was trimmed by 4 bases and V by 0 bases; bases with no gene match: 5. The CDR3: CAISESSGTDNEKLFF. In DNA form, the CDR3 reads TGTGCCATCAGTGAGTCTAGCGGGACAGATAATGAAAAACTGTTTTTT.

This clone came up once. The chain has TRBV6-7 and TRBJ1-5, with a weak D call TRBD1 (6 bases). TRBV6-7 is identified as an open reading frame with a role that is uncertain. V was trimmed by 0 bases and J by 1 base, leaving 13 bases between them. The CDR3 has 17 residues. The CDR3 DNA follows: TGTGCCAGCAGTTACTCCAGGGGAAATGGGAGCAATCAGCCCCAGCATTTT. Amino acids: CASSYSRGNGSNQPQHF.

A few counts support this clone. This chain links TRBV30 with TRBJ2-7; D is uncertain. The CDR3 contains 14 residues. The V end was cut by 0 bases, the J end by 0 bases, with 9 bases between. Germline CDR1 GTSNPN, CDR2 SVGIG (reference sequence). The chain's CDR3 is CAWSVAPNSYEQYF. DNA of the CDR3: TGTGCCTGGAGTGTGGCACCCAACTCCTACGAGCAGTACTTC. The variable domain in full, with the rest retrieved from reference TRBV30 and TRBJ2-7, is SQTIHQWPATLVQPVGSPLSLECTVEGTSNPNLYWYRQAAGRGLQLLFYSVGIGQISSEVPQNLSASRPQDRQFILSSKKLLLSDSGFYLCAWSVAPNSYEQYFGPGTRLTVT.

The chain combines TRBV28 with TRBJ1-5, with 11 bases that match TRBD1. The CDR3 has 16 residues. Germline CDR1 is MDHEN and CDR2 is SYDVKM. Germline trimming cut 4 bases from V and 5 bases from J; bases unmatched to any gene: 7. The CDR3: CASSSRWDRGYQPQHF. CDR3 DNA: TGTGCCAGCAGTTCCAGATGGGACAGGGGGTATCAGCCCCAGCATTTT.

CDR3 sequence: CASSTGEPYEQYF. The CDR3 region has the DNA TGTGCCAGCAGCACAGGGGAACCCTACGAGCAGTACTTC. This chain links TRBV6-1 with TRBJ2-7; 7 bases are a match to TRBD1. Germline V gene sequence: CDR1 MNHNS, CDR2 SASEGT. V trimming: 6 bases; J trimming: 2 bases; junction bases outside the gene matches: 4. This CDR3 has 13 residues.